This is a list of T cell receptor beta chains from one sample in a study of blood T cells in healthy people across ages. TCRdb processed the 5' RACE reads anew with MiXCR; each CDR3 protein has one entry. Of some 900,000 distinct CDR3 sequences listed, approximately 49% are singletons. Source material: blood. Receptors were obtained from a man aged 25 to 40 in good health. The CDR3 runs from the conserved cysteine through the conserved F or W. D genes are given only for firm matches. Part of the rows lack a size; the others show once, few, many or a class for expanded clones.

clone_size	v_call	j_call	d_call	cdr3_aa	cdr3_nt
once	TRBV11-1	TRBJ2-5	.	CASSLSGTYQETQCF	TGTGCCAGCAGCTTAAGCGGAACGTACCAAGAGACCCAGTGCTTC
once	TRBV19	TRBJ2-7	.	CASSPIQGLSYEQYF	TGTGCCAGTAGCCCGATACAGGGTCTGTCCTACGAGCAGTACTTC
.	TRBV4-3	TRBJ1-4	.	CASSQSGREKLFF	TGCGCCAGCAGCCAGTCTGGCCGAGAAAAACTGTTTTTT
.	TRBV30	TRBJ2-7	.	CAGGRGGLEQYF	TGTGCCGGGGGGAGAGGGGGCCTCGAGCAGTACTTC
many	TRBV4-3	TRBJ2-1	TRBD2	CASSVRLADNEQFF	TGCGCCAGCAGCGTCCGACTAGCGGACAATGAGCAGTTCTTC
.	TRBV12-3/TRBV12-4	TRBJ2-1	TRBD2	CASSYSGLEYNEQFF	TGTGCCAGCAGTTACTCGGGACTAGAATACAATGAGCAGTTCTTC
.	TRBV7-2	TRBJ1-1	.	CASSVDKYVAFF	TGTGCCAGCAGCGTGGACAAATATGTAGCTTTCTTT
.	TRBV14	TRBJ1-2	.	CASSLLRGAYGYTF	TGTGCCAGCAGCCTACTTAGGGGAGCCTATGGCTACACCTTC
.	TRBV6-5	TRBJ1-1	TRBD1	CASRQGSNTEAFF	TGTGCCAGCAGACAGGGGTCGAACACTGAAGCTTTCTTT
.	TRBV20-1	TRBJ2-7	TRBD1	CSASRKQGGSNDGQYF	TGCAGTGCTAGCAGAAAACAGGGGGGAAGTAATGACGGGCAGTACTTC
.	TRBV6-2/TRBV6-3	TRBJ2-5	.	CASSPDGLGTQYF	TGTGCCAGCAGCCCAGACGGGCTTGGGACCCAGTACTTC
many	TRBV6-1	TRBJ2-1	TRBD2	CASSEESAGVNEQFF	TGTGCCAGCAGTGAAGAGTCGGCGGGGGTGAATGAGCAGTTCTTC
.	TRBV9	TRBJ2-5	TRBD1	CASSVGGGWETQYF	TGTGCCAGCAGCGTAGGAGGGGGCTGGGAGACCCAGTACTTC
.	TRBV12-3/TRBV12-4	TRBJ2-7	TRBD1	CASTFARLGTGRFVIYEQYF	TGTGCCAGCACCTTCGCACGACTTGGGACAGGGAGATTTGTGATTTACGAGCAGTACTTC
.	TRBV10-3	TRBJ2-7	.	CATKELGNEQYF	TGTGCCACCAAGGAGTTAGGTAATGAGCAGTACTTC
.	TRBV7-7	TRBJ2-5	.	CASSLEDRTTQYF	TGTGCTAGCAGCTTAGAGGACAGAACGACCCAGTACTTC
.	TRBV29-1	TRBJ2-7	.	CSVEGTAGVSEQYF	TGCAGCGTGGAAGGGACCGCTGGGGTTTCAGAGCAGTACTTC
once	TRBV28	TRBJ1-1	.	CASTPSSSRTINTEAFF	TGTGCCAGCACCCCCAGTTCATCCAGGACTATTAACACTGAAGCTTTCTTT
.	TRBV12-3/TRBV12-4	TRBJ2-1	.	CASSVGLGDQPQFF	TGTGCCAGCAGTGTAGGACTGGGAGACCAACCGCAGTTCTTC
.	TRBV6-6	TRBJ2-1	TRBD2	CAGREGYNEQFF	TGTGCCGGCAGGGAGGGATACAATGAGCAGTTCTTC
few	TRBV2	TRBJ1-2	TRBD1	CASITRQGINTF	TGTGCCAGCATCACCCGACAGGGAATCAACACCTTC
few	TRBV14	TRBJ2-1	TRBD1	CASSPLPGQINNEQFF	TGTGCCAGCAGCCCCTTGCCGGGACAGATCAACAATGAGCAGTTCTTC
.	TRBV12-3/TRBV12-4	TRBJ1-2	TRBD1	CASRADRVSYGYTF	TGTGCCAGCAGGGCCGACAGGGTTTCATATGGCTACACCTTC
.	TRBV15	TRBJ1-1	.	CATSRVAGIIEAFF	TGTGCCACCAGCAGAGTCGCAGGGATTATTGAAGCTTTCTTT
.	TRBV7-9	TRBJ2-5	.	CASSPQSGQYQETQYF	TGTGCCAGCAGCCCGCAGAGTGGGCAGTACCAAGAGACCCAGTACTTC
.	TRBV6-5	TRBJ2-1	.	CASSYPGPYNEQFF	TGTGCCAGCAGTTACCCAGGCCCCTACAATGAGCAGTTCTTC
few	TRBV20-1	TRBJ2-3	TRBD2	CSARDLSGGRTDTQYF	TGCAGTGCTAGAGATCTTAGCGGGGGACGCACAGATACGCAGTATTTT
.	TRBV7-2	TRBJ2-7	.	CASSLVGGQNSYEQYF	TGTGCCAGCAGCTTAGTGGGGGGGCAAAACTCCTACGAGCAGTACTTC
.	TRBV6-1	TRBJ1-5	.	CASRGVRQPQHF	TGTGCCAGCCGGGGGGTCCGACAGCCCCAGCATTTT
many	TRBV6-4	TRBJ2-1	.	CASSQTGESSNEQFF	TGTGCCAGCAGCCAGACGGGGGAGTCATCCAATGAGCAGTTCTTC
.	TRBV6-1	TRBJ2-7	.	CASRKGAGEPYNEQYF	TGTGCCAGCAGGAAGGGGGCGGGGGAACCCTACAATGAGCAGTACTTC
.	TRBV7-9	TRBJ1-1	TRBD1	CASSPTGGYWNTEAFF	TGTGCCAGCAGTCCCACAGGGGGCTATTGGAACACTGAAGCTTTCTTT
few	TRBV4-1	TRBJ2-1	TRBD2	CASSLGLAGPYNEQFF	TGCGCCAGCAGCCTGGGACTAGCGGGGCCCTACAATGAGCAGTTCTTC
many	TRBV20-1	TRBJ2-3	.	CSAVVISYTQYF	TGCAGTGCTGTGGTTATTAGTTATACGCAGTATTTT
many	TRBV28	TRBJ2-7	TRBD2	CASSERDYEQYF	TGTGCCAGCTCGGAGCGGGACTACGAGCAGTACTTC
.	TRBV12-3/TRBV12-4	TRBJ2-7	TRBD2	CASNPGGGLYEQYF	TGTGCCAGCAACCCTGGCGGGGGGCTTTACGAGCAGTACTTC
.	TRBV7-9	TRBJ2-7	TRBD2	CASSLVARGAYEQYF	TGTGCCAGCAGCTTAGTAGCACGGGGGGCCTACGAGCAGTACTTC